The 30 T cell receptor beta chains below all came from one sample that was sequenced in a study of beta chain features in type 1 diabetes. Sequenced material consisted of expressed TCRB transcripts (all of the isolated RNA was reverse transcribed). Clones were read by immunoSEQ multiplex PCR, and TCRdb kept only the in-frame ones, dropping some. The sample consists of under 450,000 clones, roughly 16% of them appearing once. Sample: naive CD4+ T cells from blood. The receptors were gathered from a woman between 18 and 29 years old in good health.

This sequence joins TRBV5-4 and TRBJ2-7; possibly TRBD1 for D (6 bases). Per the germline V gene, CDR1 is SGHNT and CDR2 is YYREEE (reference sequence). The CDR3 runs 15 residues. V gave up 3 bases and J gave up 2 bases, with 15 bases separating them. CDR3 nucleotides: TGTGCCAGCAGCTCGTCCGAGACAGGCACCTACGAGCAGTACTTC. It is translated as CASSSSETGTYEQYF.

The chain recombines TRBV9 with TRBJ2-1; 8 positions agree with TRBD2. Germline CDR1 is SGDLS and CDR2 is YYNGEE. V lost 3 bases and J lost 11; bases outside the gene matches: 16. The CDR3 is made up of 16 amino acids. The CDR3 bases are TGTGCCAGCAGCGGAGAACAGCGGGGGAGGGGTAGGAAGCAGTTCTTC. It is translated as CASSGEQRGRGRKQFF.

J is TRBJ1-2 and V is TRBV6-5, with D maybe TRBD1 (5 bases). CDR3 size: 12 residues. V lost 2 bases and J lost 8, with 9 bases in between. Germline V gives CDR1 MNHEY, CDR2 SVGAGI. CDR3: CASSYRGVGYTF. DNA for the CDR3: TGTGCCAGCAGTTACAGGGGCGTCGGCTACACCTTC.

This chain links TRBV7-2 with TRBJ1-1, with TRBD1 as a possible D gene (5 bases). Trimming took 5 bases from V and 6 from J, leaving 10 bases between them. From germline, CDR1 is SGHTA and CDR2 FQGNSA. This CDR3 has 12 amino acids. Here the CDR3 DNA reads TGTGCCAGCAGCCGGCGACAGCCTGAAGCTTTCTTT. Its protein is CASSRRQPEAFF. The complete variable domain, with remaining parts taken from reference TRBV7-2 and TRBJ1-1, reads GAGVSQSPSNKVTEKGKDVELRCDPISGHTALYWYRQSLGQGLEFLIYFQGNSAPDKSGLPSDRFSAERTGGSVSTLTIQRTQQEDSAVYLCASSRRQPEAFFGQGTRLTVV.

CDR3 sequence (DNA): TGTGCCAGCAGTGAATATGAGGGCCTCTCTGGAAACACCATATATTTT. This sequence encodes CASSEYEGLSGNTIYF. The chain couples TRBV2 to TRBJ1-3; D remains unclear. Trimming left V 2 bases short and J 0 bases short, with 11 bases between. Germline assignment: CDR1 SNHLY and CDR2 FYNNEI. The CDR3 contains 16 residues.

The CDR3 sequence is CSVTGYRRNTEAFF. The CDR3 DNA reads as TGCAGCGTTACGGGGTATCGCAGAAACACTGAAGCTTTCTTT. The genes are TRBV29-1 and TRBJ1-1; D gene ambiguous. Germline CDR1 is SQVTM and CDR2 is ANQGSEA. Deletions cut 5 bases from V and 2 bases from J, with 15 bases between. The CDR3 length is 14 residues.

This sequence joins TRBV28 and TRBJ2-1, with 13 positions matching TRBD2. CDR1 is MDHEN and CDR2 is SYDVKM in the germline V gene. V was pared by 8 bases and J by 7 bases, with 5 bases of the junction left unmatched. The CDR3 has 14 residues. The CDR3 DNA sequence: TGTGCCAGCTCGACTAGCGGGAGGATAAATGAGCAGTTCTTC. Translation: CASSTSGRINEQFF.

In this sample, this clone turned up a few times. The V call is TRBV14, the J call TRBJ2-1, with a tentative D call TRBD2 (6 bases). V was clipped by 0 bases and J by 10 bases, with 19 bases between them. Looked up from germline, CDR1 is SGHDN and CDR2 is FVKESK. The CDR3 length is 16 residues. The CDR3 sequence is CASSQEVLAGLNEQFF. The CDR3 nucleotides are TGTGCCAGCAGCCAAGAAGTTCTCGCGGGGCTAAACGAGCAGTTCTTC.

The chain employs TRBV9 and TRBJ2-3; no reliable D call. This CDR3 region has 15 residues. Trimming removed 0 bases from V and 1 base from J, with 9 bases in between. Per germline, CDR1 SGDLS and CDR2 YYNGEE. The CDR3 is CASSVVGSGTDTQYF. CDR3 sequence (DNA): TGTGCCAGCAGCGTAGTTGGCAGCGGCACAGATACGCAGTATTTT.

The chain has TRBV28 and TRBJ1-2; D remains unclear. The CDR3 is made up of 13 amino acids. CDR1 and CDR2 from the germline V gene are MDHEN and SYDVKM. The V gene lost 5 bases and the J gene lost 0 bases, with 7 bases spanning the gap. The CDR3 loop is CASSAPANYGYTF. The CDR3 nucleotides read TGTGCCAGCAGTGCCCCGGCTAACTATGGCTACACCTTC.

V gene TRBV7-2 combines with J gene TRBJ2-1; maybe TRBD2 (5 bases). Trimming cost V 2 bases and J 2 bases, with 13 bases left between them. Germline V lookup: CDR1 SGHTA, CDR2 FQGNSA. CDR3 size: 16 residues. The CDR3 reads CASSLRSGRAYNEQFF. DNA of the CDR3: TGTGCCAGCAGCTTAAGATCGGGGAGAGCCTACAATGAGCAGTTCTTC.

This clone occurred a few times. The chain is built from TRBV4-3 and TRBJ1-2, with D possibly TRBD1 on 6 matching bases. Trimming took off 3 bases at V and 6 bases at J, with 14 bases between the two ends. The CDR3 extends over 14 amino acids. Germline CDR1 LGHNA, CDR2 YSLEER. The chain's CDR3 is CASSHLHRVDGYTF. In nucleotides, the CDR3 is TGCGCCAGCAGCCATCTCCACAGGGTAGATGGCTACACCTTC.

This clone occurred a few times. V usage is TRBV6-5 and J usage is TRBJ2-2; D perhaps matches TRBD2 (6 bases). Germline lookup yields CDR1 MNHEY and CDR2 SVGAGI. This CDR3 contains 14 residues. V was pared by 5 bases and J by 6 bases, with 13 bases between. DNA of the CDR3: TGTGCCAGCAGTGCCAGGACTATTTCCGGGGAGCTGTTTTTT. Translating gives CASSARTISGELFF.

CDR3 amino acids: CASSASPGTATNEKLFF. The DNA of the CDR3 is TGTGCCAGCAGCGCTTCCCCAGGGACAGCAACTAATGAAAAACTGTTTTTT. V and J are TRBV7-9 and TRBJ1-4; 7 bases match TRBD1. This CDR3 spans 17 amino acids. Trimming took 5 bases from V and 0 from J; bases not matched to a gene: 9. CDR1 and CDR2 (germline): SEHNR, FQNEAQ (reference sequence). The whole variable domain, remainder taken from reference TRBV7-9 and TRBJ1-4, is DTGVSQNPRHKITKRGQNVTFRCDPISEHNRLYWYRQTLGQGPEFLTYFQNEAQLEKSRLLSDRFSAERPKGSFSTLEIQRTEQGDSAMYLCASSASPGTATNEKLFFGSGTQLSVL.

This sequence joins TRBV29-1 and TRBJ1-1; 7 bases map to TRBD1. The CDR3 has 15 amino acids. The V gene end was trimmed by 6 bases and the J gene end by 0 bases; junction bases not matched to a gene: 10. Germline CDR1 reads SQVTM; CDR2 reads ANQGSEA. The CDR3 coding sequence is TGCAGCGTGACAGGGCCGGGCTTTTTGAACACTGAAGCTTTCTTT. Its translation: CSVTGPGFLNTEAFF.

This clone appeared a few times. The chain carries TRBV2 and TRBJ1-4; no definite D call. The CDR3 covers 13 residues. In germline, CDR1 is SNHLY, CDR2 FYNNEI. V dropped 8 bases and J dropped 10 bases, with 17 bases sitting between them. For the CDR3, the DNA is TGTGCCAGCCTCCGAGACGGAGCTGGAAAACTGTTTTTT. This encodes CASLRDGAGKLFF.

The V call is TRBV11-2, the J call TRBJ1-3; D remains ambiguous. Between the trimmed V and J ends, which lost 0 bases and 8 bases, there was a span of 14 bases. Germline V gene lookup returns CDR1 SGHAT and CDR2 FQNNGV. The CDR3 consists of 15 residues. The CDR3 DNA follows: TGTGCCAGCAGCTTAGATCCAGGTCATTCTGACACCATATATTTT. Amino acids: CASSLDPGHSDTIYF.

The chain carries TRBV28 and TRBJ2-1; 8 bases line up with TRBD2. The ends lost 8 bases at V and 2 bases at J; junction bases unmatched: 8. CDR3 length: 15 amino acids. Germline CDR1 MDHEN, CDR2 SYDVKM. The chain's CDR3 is CASHPTSGPYNEQFF. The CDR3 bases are TGTGCCAGCCATCCTACTAGCGGACCCTACAATGAGCAGTTCTTC.

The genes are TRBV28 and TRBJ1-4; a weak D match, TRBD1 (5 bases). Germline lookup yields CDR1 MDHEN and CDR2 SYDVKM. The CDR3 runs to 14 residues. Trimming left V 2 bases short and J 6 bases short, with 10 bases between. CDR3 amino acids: CASSLSGGDEKLFF. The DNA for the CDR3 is TGTGCCAGCAGTTTAAGCGGGGGGGATGAAAAACTGTTTTTT.

Written as DNA, the CDR3 is TGTGCCTGGAGTCGGGGGATCCACGAGCAGTACTTC. Protein: CAWSRGIHEQYF. This chain uses TRBV30 with TRBJ2-7; weak D call: TRBD2 (6 bases). Germline V gene sequence: CDR1 GTSNPN, CDR2 SVGIG (reference sequence). The CDR3 runs to 12 residues. Trimming left V 2 bases short and J 5 bases short, with 10 bases between.

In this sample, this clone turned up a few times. This chain's CDR3 is CASRDRALNNEQFF. DNA of the CDR3: TGTGCCAGCCGGGACAGGGCCCTAAATAATGAGCAGTTCTTC. This chain uses TRBV28 with TRBJ2-1; 9 nucleotides agree with TRBD1. Germline V gene lookup returns CDR1 MDHEN and CDR2 SYDVKM. This CDR3 has 14 amino acids. The ends lost 8 bases at V and 7 bases at J; junction bases unmatched: 9.

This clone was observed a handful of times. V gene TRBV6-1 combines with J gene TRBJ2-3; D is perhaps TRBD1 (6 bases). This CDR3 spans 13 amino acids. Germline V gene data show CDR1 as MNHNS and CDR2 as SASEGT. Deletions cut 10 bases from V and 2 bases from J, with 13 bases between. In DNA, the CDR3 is TGTGCCACCAAAGACAGGAACACAGATACGCAGTATTTT. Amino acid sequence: CATKDRNTDTQYF.

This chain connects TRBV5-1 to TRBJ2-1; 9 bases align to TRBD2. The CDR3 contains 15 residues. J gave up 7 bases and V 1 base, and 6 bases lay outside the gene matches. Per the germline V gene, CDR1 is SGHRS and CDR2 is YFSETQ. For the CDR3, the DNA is TGCGCCAGCAGCTTGTTAGCGGGAGAGTCTAATGAGCAGTTCTTC. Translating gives CASSLLAGESNEQFF.

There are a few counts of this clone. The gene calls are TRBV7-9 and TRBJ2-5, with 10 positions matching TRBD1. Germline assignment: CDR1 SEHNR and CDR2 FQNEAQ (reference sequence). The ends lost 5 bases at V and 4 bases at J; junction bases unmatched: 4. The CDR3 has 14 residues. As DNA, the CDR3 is TGTGCCAGCAGCGAGGACAGGGGGGCAGAGACCCAGTACTTC. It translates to CASSEDRGAETQYF.

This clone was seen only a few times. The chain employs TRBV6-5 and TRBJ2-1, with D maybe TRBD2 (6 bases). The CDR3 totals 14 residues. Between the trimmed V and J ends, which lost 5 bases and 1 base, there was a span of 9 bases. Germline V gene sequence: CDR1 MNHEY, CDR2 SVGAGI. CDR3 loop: CASSRGESYNEQFF. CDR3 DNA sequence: TGTGCCAGCAGTCGCGGGGAATCCTACAATGAGCAGTTCTTC.

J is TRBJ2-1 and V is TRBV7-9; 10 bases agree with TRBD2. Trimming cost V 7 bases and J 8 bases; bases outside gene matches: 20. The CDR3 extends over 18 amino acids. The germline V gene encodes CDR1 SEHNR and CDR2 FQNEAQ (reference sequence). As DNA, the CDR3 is TGTGCCAGCACCCTAGGGACTAGCGTCAACTCGGGACACGATGAGCAGTTCTTC. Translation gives CASTLGTSVNSGHDEQFF.

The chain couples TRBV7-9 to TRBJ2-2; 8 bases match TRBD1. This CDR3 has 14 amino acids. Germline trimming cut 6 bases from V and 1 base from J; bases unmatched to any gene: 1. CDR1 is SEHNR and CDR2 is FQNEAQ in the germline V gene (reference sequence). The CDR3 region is CASSGTGNTGELFF. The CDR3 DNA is TGTGCCAGCAGTGGGACAGGGAACACCGGGGAGCTGTTTTTT.

CDR3: CASSLQGQHQPQHF. CDR3 nucleotides: TGTGCCAGCAGTCTACAGGGTCAGCATCAGCCCCAGCATTTT. The rearrangement links TRBV2 to TRBJ1-5; TRBD1 is a possible D gene (6 bases). Germline CDR1 reads SNHLY; CDR2 reads FYNNEI. V was shortened by 5 bases and J by 5 bases, with 13 bases between the two germline ends. This CDR3 is built from 14 residues. The full variable domain, rest sourced from reference TRBV2 and TRBJ1-5, is EPEVTQTPSHQVTQMGQEVILRCVPISNHLYFYWYRQILGQKVEFLVSFYNNEISEKSEIFDDQFSVERPDGSNFTLKIRSTKLEDSAMYFCASSLQGQHQPQHFGDGTRLSIL.

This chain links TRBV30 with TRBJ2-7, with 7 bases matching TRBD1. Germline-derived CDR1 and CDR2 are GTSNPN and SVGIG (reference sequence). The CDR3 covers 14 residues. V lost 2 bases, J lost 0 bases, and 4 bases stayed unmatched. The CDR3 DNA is TGTGCCTGGAGTAGGGGGACAGCCTCCTACGAGCAGTACTTC. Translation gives CAWSRGTASYEQYF.

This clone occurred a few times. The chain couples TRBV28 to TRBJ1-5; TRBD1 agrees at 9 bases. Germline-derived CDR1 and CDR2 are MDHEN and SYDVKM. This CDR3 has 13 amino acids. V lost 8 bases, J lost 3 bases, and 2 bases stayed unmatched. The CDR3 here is CASGDRDNQPQHF. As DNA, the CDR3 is TGTGCCAGCGGGGACAGGGACAATCAGCCCCAGCATTTT.